The 20 T cell receptor beta chains below all came from one sample that was sequenced in a study of blood T cell repertoires in COVID-19. Clones were sequenced by immunoSEQ multiplex PCR, and TCRdb holds only the in-frame ones, with some missing. Of around 180,000 clones listed, 84% are singletons. Material for sequencing was PBMCs or T cells enriched from blood (not recorded which). The receptors stem from a man aged 50-60 years who had recovered from COVID-19.

The chain carries TRBV19 and TRBJ1-6; possible D gene TRBD1, 5 bases. The CDR3 spans 13 residues. Germline V gives CDR1 LNHDA, CDR2 SQIVND (reference sequence). Trimming removed 3 bases at V and 14 bases at J, with 14 bases between. The CDR3, as DNA: TGTGCCAGTAGTATCGGGGGAATTCAGACCCTCCACTTT. Its protein is CASSIGGIQTLHF.

The J gene is TRBJ2-7, the V gene TRBV25-1; D uncertain. This CDR3 comprises 11 residues. V was pared by 4 bases and J by 4 bases, with 5 bases between. In germline, CDR1 is MGHDK, CDR2 SYGVNS. CDR3 in amino acids: CASSGVYEQYF. CDR3 in DNA: TGTGCCAGCAGTGGCGTATACGAGCAGTACTTC.

The chain joins TRBV7-3 to TRBJ2-2, with D unclear. CDR3 length: 16 residues. Germline V lookup: CDR1 SGHTA, CDR2 FQGTGA. Trimming took off 1 base at V and 2 bases at J, with 11 bases between the two ends. The CDR3 DNA follows: TGTGCCAGCAGCTTAAGGCAGGCTACTAACACCGGGGAGCTGTTTTTT. This translates into CASSLRQATNTGELFF. Full variable domain (outside the CDR3, taken from reference TRBV7-3 and TRBJ2-2): GAGVSQTPSNKVTEKGKYVELRCDPISGHTALYWYRQSLGQGPEFLIYFQGTGAADDSGLPNDRFFAVRPEGSVSTLKIQRTERGDSAVYLCASSLRQATNTGELFFGEGSRLTVL.

This clone was seen a single time. The rearrangement uses TRBV7-2 and TRBJ1-6; a weak D match, TRBD1 (5 bases). CDR3 length: 14 residues. Trimming removed 8 bases from V and 5 bases from J, with 13 bases in between. CDR1 is SGHTA and CDR2 is FQGNSA in the germline V gene. The CDR3 DNA follows: TGTGCCAGCCGACCAGGGTTAAATAATTCACCCCTCCACTTT. Its protein product is CASRPGLNNSPLHF.

In its sample, this clone was seen once. The rearrangement joins TRBV5-8 to TRBJ1-2; D call uncertain. Germline assignment: CDR1 SGHTS and CDR2 YDEGEE. V gave up 0 bases and J gave up 2 bases, with 11 bases separating them. The CDR3 loop spans 15 amino acids. In DNA form, the CDR3 reads TGTGCCAGCAGCTTGGCCGGGGTAGGCAACTATGGCTACACCTTC. Protein product: CASSLAGVGNYGYTF.

The V call is TRBV18, the J call TRBJ2-7; D is ambiguous. The germline gives CDR1 KGHSH, CDR2 LQKENI. The CDR3 has 12 residues. V was shortened by 5 bases and J by 1 base, with 6 bases between the two germline ends. The CDR3 DNA is TGTGCCAGCTCATCTCAGTCCTACGAGCAGTACTTC. Residues: CASSSQSYEQYF.

In this sample, this clone turned up many times. V usage is TRBV21-1 and J usage is TRBJ1-1; the table's D gene call, TRBD1, was not cross checked with the DNA. TRBV21-1 is designated a pseudogene. The CDR3 has 14 amino acids. The CDR3: CASTLTGNNTEAFF. DNA of the CDR3: TGTGCCAGCACCCTAACAGGGAATAACACTGAAGCTTTCTTT.

J is TRBJ1-3 and V is TRBV18; D not resolved. Germline assignment: CDR1 KGHSH and CDR2 LQKENI. The CDR3 is 16 residues long. Trimming cost V 2 bases and J 0 bases, with 11 bases left between them. CDR3 bases: TGTGCCAGCTCACCATTTTCTGGAGACTCTGGAAACACCATATATTTT. Protein product: CASSPFSGDSGNTIYF.

As for this clone: Distinct nucleotide sequences in the sample also encode this CDR3. The V and J genes are TRBV5-1 and TRBJ2-3; 13 bases agree with TRBD2. The CDR3 has 17 amino acids. Unmatched junction bases numbered 3, after V lost 2 bases and J lost 0 bases. CDR1 and CDR2 (germline): SGHRS, YFSETQ. The CDR3 region has the DNA TGCGCCAGCAGCTTAGGGACTAGCGGGAAGAGCACAGATACGCAGTATTTT. Amino acid sequence: CASSLGTSGKSTDTQYF. Filled out from reference TRBV5-1 and TRBJ2-3, the complete variable domain reads KAGVTQTPRYLIKTRGQQVTLSCSPISGHRSVSWYQQTPGQGLQFLFEYFSETQRNKGNFPGRFSGRQFSNSRSEMNVSTLELGDSALYLCASSLGTSGKSTDTQYFGPGTRLTVL.

The V gene is TRBV5-4, the J gene TRBJ2-7, with 7 bases lining up with TRBD2. With V trimmed by 4 bases and J by 1 base, 8 bases remained unmatched. Germline values: CDR1 SGHNT, CDR2 YYREEE (reference sequence). The CDR3 covers 15 residues. CDR3 in DNA: TGTGCCAGCAGCCCCCAGGGAGGGAGGTCCTACGAGCAGTACTTC. It is translated as CASSPQGGRSYEQYF.

This chain joins TRBV7-6 and TRBJ2-2; 9 bases agree with TRBD1. V trimming: 6 bases; J trimming: 4 bases; junction bases outside the gene matches: 6. The CDR3 runs to 15 residues. Germline CDR1 reads SGHVS; CDR2 reads FNYEAQ. For the CDR3, the DNA is TGTGCCAGCAGGGCCGGGACAGGGTCCACCGGGGAGCTGTTTTTT. It yields the protein CASRAGTGSTGELFF.

The rearrangement joins TRBV6-5 to TRBJ1-5; weak D call: TRBD1 (6 bases). The CDR3 totals 15 residues. Looked up from germline, CDR1 is MNHEY and CDR2 is SVGAGI. The V end was cut by 5 bases, the J end by 5 bases, with 16 bases between. Here the CDR3 reads CASSPGRGMDQPQHF. CDR3 nucleotide sequence: TGTGCCAGCAGTCCCGGTAGGGGGATGGATCAGCCCCAGCATTTT.

The chain carries TRBV19 and TRBJ1-1, with D perhaps TRBD1 (5 bases). Germline CDR1 is LNHDA and CDR2 is SQIVND (reference sequence). V was shortened by 1 base and J by 0 bases, with 15 bases between the two germline ends. The CDR3 spans 17 residues. The CDR3 region is CASSIAGGRYMNTEAFF. The CDR3 nucleotides read TGTGCCAGTAGTATAGCGGGGGGTCGGTACATGAACACTGAAGCTTTCTTT.

As regards this clone: Mismatch with germline at one junction end may stem from a read error. The V gene is TRBV7-7, the J gene TRBJ1-5, with D perhaps matching TRBD1 (5 bases). From germline, CDR1 is SSHAT and CDR2 FNYEAQ (reference sequence). The CDR3 runs 13 residues. CDR3 DNA sequence: TGTGCTAGCAGCACGGGGGTCAATCAGCCCCAGCATTTT. It yields the protein CASSTGVNQPQHF.

This clone was picked up one time. The V gene is TRBV12-3 or TRBV12-4, the J gene TRBJ1-2, with unresolved D. This CDR3 contains 11 residues. The V end lost 5 bases, the J end lost 6 bases, and 7 bases lay between the germline ends. In nucleotides, the CDR3 is TGTGCCAGCAGTAGAGGCAATGGCTACACCTTC. This encodes CASSRGNGYTF.

In this sample, this clone turned up once. The genes are TRBV9 and TRBJ1-3; the D gene is possibly TRBD1 (5 bases). CDR1 is SGDLS, CDR2 YYNGEE, per germline. There are 16 residues in the CDR3. V lost 4 bases to trimming and J lost 2 bases, with 16 bases between them. The CDR3 is CASSLDSGGTGNTIYF. The CDR3 region has the DNA TGTGCCAGCAGCTTGGATTCTGGGGGGACTGGAAACACCATATATTTT.

CDR3 sequence reads: CASSAPGTGATEAFF. The CDR3 nucleotides are TGTGCCAGCAGCGCCCCCGGGACAGGGGCCACTGAAGCTTTCTTT. The chain has TRBV9 and TRBJ1-1, with 10 bases matching TRBD1. This CDR3 comprises 15 residues. Germline CDR1 and CDR2: SGDLS and YYNGEE. The ends lost 3 bases at V and 4 bases at J; junction bases unmatched: 6.

V usage is TRBV7-9 and J usage is TRBJ1-1; the match to TRBD1 covers 7 bases. V was pared by 11 bases and J by 5 bases, with 14 bases of the junction left unmatched. The length of the CDR3 is 14 residues. The germline gives CDR1 SEHNR, CDR2 FQNEAQ (reference sequence). The CDR3: CAGEQGLTKTEAFF. CDR3 bases: TGTGCCGGAGAACAGGGGTTAACGAAGACTGAAGCTTTCTTT.

V usage is TRBV30 and J usage is TRBJ2-3; TRBD2 agrees at 14 bases. The germline V gene has CDR1 GTSNPN and CDR2 SVGIG (reference sequence). CDR3 length: 18 residues. The V segment lost 0 bases and the J segment 7 bases; nucleotides outside the gene matches: 12. The CDR3 DNA follows: TGTGCCTGGAGTGTATGGACTAGCGGGGGGCCCAACGGGCATACGCAGTATTTT. It yields the protein CAWSVWTSGGPNGHTQYF.

The chain uses TRBV7-2 and TRBJ1-2; D is undetermined. Trimming stripped 5 bases from V and 2 bases from J, with 15 bases between. CDR1 and CDR2 from the germline V gene are SGHTA and FQGNSA. The CDR3 spans 15 residues. The CDR3 loop is CASSPSVGPNYGYTF. For the CDR3, the DNA is TGTGCCAGCAGCCCTAGCGTAGGTCCGAACTATGGCTACACCTTC.